This entry is about one TCR beta chain. Its antigen is still unknown. Germline V CDR1 and CDR2: LGHNA, YNFKEQ. Trimming pared 5 bases from V and 4 bases from J, leaving 18 bases between. The CDR3 consists of 16 residues. TCRdb's table, derived via immunoSEQ multiplex PCR, lists solely in-frame clones and lacks some. The sample lists about 130,000 clones, 90% to 95% occurring once. The data are from a study of T cell responses to AZD1222 COVID-19 vaccine. Study-wide points: Vaccination with two AZD1222 doses was followed by a rise in Spike-specific TCR breadth and depth. Baseline serology detected seropositivity in only six or seven AZD1222 recipients.

The sequencing used peripheral blood, collected on day 0 of AZD1222 vaccination. This rearrangement joins TRBV4-2 to TRBJ2-1, with D possibly matching TRBD2 (6 bases). This TCR derives from an adult in good health. In nucleotides, the CDR3 is TGTGCCAGCAGCGAGTCTAGCGTACCCCCTTACAATGAGCAGTTCTTC. Translation: CASSESSVPPYNEQFF.